The clone carrying this TCR beta chain was seen a handful of times. Its target is unknown. This specimen comes from a study of response to subunit inactivated influenza vaccine. MiXCR, run by TCRdb on the RT-PCR reads, gives a single entry per CDR3 protein. The sample lists 800,000 to 1,000,000 distinct CDR3 sequences; around 21% were seen once. Study-wide findings and caveats: Only a handful of new T cells, the authors suggested, are recruited with each seasonal influenza vaccination.

This clonotype originated in a man between 50 and 59 years old who received an inactivated influenza vaccine. The specimen comprised PBMCs from blood, sampled more than 4 days after vaccination.

The CDR3 region has the DNA TGCAGTGCTGGCCATGGGCAGCTTGGCTCACCCCTCCACTTT. It specifies CSAGHGQLGSPLHF. The chain combines TRBV20-1 with TRBJ1-6; D gene unclear. The CDR3 sequence is 14 residues long. The V end was cut by 5 bases, the J end by 10 bases, with 18 bases between. Looked up from germline, CDR1 is DFQATT and CDR2 is SNEGSKA (reference sequence).